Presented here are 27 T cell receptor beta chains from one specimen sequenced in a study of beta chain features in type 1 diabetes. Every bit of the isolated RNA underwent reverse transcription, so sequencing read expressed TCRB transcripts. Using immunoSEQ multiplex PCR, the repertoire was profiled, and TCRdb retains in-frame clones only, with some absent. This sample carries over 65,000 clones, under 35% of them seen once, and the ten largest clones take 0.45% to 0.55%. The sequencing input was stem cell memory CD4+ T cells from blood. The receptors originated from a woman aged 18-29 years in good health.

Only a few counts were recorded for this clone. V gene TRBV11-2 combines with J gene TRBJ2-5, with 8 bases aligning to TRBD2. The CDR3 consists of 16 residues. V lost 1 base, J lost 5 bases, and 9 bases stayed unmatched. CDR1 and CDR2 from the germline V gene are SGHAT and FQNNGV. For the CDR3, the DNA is TGTGCCAGCAGCTTAGCGGGAGGGCCCAGCGGGGAGACCCAGTACTTC. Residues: CASSLAGGPSGETQYF.

The CDR3 loop is CASSLQRTGASTDTQYF. In DNA form, the CDR3 reads TGCGCCAGCAGCTTGCAAAGGACAGGAGCTAGCACAGATACGCAGTATTTT. The chain is built from TRBV5-1 and TRBJ2-3; 7 bases align to TRBD1. V dropped 1 base and J dropped 0; count of bases not matched to a gene: 8. Germline V gives CDR1 SGHRS, CDR2 YFSETQ. There are 17 residues in the CDR3.

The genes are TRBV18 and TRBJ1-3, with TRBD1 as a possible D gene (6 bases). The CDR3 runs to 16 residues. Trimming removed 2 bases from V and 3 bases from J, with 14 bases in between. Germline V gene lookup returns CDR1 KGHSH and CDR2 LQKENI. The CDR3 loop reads CASSPSLSGDGNTIYF. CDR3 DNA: TGTGCCAGCTCACCAAGTTTGTCAGGGGATGGAAACACCATATATTTT.

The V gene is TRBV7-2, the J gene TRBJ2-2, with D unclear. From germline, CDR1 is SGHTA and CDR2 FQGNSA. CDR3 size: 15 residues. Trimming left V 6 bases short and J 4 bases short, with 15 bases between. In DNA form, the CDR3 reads TGTGCCAGCAGTCGAGACACGATATTCACCGGGGAGCTGTTTTTT. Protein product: CASSRDTIFTGELFF.

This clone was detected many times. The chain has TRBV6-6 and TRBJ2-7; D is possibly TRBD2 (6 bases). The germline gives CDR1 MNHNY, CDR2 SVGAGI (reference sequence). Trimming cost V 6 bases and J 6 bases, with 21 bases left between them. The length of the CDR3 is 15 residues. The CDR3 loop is CASSLGWSGPREQYF. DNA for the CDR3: TGTGCCAGCAGCCTGGGATGGAGCGGGCCTCGCGAGCAGTACTTC.

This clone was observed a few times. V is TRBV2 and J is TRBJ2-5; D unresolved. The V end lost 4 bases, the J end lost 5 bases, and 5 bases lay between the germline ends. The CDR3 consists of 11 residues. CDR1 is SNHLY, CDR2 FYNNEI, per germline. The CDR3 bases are TGTGCCAGCAGTGTCCGGGAGACCCAGTACTTC. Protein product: CASSVRETQYF. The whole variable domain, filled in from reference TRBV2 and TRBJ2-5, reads EPEVTQTPSHQVTQMGQEVILRCVPISNHLYFYWYRQILGQKVEFLVSFYNNEISEKSEIFDDQFSVERPDGSNFTLKIRSTKLEDSAMYFCASSVRETQYFGPGTRLLVL.

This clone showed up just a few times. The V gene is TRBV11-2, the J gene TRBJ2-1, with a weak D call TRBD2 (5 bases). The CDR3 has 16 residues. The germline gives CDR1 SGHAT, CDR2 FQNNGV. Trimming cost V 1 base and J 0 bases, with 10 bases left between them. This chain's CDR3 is CASSLVVGNSYNEQFF. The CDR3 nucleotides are TGTGCCAGCAGCTTAGTGGTCGGGAACTCCTACAATGAGCAGTTCTTC. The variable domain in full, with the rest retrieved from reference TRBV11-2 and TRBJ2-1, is EAGVAQSPRYKIIEKRQSVAFWCNPISGHATLYWYQQILGQGPKLLIQFQNNGVVDDSQLPKDRFSAERLKGVDSTLKIQPAKLEDSAVYLCASSLVVGNSYNEQFFGPGTRLTVL.

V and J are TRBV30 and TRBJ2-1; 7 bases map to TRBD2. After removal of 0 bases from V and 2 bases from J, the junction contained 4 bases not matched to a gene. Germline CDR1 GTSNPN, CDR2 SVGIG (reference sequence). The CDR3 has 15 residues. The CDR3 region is CAWSVGGRPYNEQFF. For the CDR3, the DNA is TGTGCCTGGAGTGTGGGGGGGAGACCCTACAATGAGCAGTTCTTC.

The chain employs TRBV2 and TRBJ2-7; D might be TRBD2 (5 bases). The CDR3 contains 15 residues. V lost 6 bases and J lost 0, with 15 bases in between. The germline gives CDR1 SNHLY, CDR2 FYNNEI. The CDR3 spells CASRAREGSSYEQYF. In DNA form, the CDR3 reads TGTGCCAGCAGGGCACGGGAAGGGAGCTCCTACGAGCAGTACTTC.

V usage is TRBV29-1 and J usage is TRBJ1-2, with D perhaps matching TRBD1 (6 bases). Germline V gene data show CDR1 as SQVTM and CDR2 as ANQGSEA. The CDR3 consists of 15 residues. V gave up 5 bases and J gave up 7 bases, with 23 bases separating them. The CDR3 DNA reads TGCAGCGTTCGGACAGCGTGGGGCCCTAAGGGTGGCTACACCTTC. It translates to CSVRTAWGPKGGYTF.

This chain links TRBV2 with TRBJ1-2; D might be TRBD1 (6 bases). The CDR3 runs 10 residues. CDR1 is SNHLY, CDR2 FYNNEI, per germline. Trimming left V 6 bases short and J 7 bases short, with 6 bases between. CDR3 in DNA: TGTGCCAGCAGCAGGGGTGGCTACACCTTC. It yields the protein CASSRGGYTF.

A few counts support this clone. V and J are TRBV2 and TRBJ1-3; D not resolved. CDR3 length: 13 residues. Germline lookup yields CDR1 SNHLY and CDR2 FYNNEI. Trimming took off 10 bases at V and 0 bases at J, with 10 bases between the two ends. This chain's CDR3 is CATSTSSGNTIYF. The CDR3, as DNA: TGTGCCACCTCCACGAGCTCTGGAAACACCATATATTTT.

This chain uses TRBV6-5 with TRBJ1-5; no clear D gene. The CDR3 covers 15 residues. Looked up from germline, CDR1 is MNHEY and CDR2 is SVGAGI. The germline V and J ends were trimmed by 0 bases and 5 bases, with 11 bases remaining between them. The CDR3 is CASSYSRWGDQPQHF. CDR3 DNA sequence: TGTGCCAGCAGTTACTCGAGGTGGGGAGATCAGCCCCAGCATTTT.

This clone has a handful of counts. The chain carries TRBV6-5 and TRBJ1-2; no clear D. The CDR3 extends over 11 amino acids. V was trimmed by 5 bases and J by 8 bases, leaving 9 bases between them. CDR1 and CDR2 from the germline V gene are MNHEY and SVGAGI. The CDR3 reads CASSTLGGYTF. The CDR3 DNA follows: TGTGCCAGCAGTACTCTCGGGGGCTACACCTTC.

CDR3 region: CASSPGLYEQYF. The CDR3 coding sequence is TGTGCCAGCTCACCAGGACTGTACGAGCAGTACTTC. The chain combines TRBV18 with TRBJ2-7; tentative D call: TRBD2 (5 bases). The CDR3 loop spans 12 amino acids. Germline V gene data show CDR1 as KGHSH and CDR2 as LQKENI. V gave up 2 bases and J gave up 4 bases, with 6 bases separating them.

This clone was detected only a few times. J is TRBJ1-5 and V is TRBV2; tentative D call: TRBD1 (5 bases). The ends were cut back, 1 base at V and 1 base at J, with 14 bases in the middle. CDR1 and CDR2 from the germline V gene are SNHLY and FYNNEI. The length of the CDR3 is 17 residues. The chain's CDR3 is CASSEDGGRASNQPQHF. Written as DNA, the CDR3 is TGTGCCAGCAGTGAAGACGGCGGCAGGGCGAGCAATCAGCCCCAGCATTTT.

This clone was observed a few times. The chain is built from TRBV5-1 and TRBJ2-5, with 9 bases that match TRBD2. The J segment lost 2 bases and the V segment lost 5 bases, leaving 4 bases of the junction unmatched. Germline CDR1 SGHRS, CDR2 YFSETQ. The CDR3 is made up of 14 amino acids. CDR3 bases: TGCGCCAGCAGAATAGCGGGGGAGCAAGAGACCCAGTACTTC. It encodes CASRIAGEQETQYF.

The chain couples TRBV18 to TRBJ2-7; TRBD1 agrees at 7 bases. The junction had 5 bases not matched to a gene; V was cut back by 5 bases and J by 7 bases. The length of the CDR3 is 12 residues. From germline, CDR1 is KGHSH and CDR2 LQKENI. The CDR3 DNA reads TGTGCCAGCTCAACAGGGGCAGGAGAGCAGTACTTC. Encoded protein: CASSTGAGEQYF.

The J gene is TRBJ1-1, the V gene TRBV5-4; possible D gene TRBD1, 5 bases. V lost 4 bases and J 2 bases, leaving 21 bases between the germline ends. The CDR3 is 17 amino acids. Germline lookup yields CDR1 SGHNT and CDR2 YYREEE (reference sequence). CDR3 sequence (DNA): TGTGCCAGCAGCCCCTCCCCCACCCCAGGGTATAACACTGAAGCTTTCTTT. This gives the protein CASSPSPTPGYNTEAFF.

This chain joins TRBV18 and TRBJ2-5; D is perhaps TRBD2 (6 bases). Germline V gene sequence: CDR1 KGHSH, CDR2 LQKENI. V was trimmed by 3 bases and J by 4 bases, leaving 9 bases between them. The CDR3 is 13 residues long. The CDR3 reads CASSPLEGETQYF. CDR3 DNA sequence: TGTGCCAGCTCACCCTTGGAGGGAGAGACCCAGTACTTC.

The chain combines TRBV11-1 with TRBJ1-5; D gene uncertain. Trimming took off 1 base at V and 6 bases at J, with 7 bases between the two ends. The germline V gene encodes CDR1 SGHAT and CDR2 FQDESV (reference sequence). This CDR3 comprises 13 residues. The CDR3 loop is CASSLDLSQPQHF. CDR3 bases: TGTGCCAGCAGCTTAGATTTGAGTCAGCCCCAGCATTTT.

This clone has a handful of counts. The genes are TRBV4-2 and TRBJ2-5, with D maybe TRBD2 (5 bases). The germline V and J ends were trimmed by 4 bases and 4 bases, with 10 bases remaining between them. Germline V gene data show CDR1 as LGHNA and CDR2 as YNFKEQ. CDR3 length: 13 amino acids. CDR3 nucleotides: TGTGCCAGCAGCCGTCTAGGAGGAGAGACCCAGTACTTC. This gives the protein CASSRLGGETQYF.

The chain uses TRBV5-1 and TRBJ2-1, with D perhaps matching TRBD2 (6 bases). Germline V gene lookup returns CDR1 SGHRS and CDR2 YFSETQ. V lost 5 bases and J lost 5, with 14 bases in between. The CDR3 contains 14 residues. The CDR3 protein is CASRDSGANNEQFF. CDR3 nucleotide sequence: TGCGCCAGCAGAGATAGCGGAGCCAACAATGAGCAGTTCTTC.

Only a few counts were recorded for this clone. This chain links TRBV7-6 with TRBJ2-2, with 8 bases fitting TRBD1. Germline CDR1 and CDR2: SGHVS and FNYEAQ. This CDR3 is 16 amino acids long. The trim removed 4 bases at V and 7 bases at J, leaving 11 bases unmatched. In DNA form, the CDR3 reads TGTGCCAGCAGCTCCGAGCGGACAGGGTCTATCGGGGAGCTGTTTTTT. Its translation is CASSSERTGSIGELFF.

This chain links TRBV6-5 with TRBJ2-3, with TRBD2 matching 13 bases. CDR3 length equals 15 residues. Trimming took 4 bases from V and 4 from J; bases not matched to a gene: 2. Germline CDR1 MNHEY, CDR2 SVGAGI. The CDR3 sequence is CASSSTSGGADTQYF. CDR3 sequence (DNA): TGTGCCAGCAGTTCAACTAGCGGGGGGGCAGATACGCAGTATTTT.

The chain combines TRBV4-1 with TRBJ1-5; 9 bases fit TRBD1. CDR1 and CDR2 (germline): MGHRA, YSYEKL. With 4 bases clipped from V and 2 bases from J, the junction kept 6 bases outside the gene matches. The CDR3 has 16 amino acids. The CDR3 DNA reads TGCGCCAGCAGCCCAACGGACAGGGGTGGCAATCAGCCCCAGCATTTT. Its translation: CASSPTDRGGNQPQHF.

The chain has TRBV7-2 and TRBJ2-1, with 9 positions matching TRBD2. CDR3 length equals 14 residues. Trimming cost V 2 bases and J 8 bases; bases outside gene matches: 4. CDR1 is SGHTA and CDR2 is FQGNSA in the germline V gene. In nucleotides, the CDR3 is TGTGCCAGCAGCTTAAGAGTAGCGGGAGATGAGCAGTTCTTC. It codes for CASSLRVAGDEQFF.